A single sample gave rise to the 23 T cell receptor beta chains below, sequenced in a study of T cell clonality in common variable immunodeficiency. Study findings and constraints: Common variable immunodeficiency TCR beta sequences reportedly had fewer deletions and N-nucleotide insertions.

Their antigens are not known. The method was immunoSEQ multiplex PCR; TCRdb's version includes in-frame clones alone and lacks a portion of them. The sample is made up of 30,000 to 40,000 clones, none counted only once. Sequencing was done on a sample of peripheral blood mononuclear cells. Receptors originate from a human donor with common variable immunodeficiency.

In this sample, this clone turned up a few times. The read falls 3 residues short of the CDR3 end, and the missing part is taken from the germline J gene. This chain links TRBV6-2 or TRBV6-3 with TRBJ1-6; 8 bases are a match to TRBD1. The V and J ends lost 4 bases and 7 bases, in that order; junction bases with no gene match: 3. The CDR3 consists of 14 residues. Per the germline V gene, CDR1 is MNHEY and CDR2 is SVGEGT. The CDR3 bases that were read are TGTGCCAGCAGTTGGACAGGGAGGAATTCACCC. The encoded protein is CASSWTGRNSP. The CDR3 as a whole reads CASSWTGRNSPLHF.

This clone was counted ten times or more. The read ends 3 residues early relative to the CDR3; the germline J gene fills the gap. The chain has TRBV19 and TRBJ1-5; 9 nucleotides align to TRBD1. Germline V gene sequence: CDR1 LNHDA, CDR2 SQIVND (reference sequence). The V segment lost 6 bases and the J segment 6 bases; nucleotides outside the gene matches: 6. There are 14 residues in the CDR3. The CDR3 loop reads CASRATGGPQPQHF. The sequenced CDR3 bases are TGTGCCAGTAGAGCTACAGGGGGCCCTCAGCCC.

This clone was recorded many times. The read halts 3 residues ahead of the CDR3 end, with the missing end drawn from the germline J gene. V usage is TRBV11-2 and J usage is TRBJ2-1; D uncertain. CDR3 length: 15 amino acids. Trimming pared 6 bases from V and 5 bases from J, leaving 17 bases between. Germline V gene lookup returns CDR1 SGHAT and CDR2 FQNNGV. This CDR3 reads CASSPAVEGNNEQFF. CDR3 bases read: TGTGCCAGCAGTCCCGCGGTAGAAGGAAACAATGAG.

Points on this clone: The CDR3 end is not reached by the read, which stops 3 residues before it; the germline J gene fills it in. This chain connects TRBV30 to TRBJ1-3; no clear D. Trimming removed 7 bases at V and 2 bases at J, with 15 bases between. Per germline, CDR1 GTSNPN and CDR2 SVGIG (reference sequence). The CDR3 covers 14 residues. CDR3 bases read: TGTGCCTCAATAGGAGCTGCGGCTGGAAACACC. As protein: CASIGAAAGNT. The whole CDR3 region reads CASIGAAAGNTIYF.

This clone has more than one count but fewer than ten. The read ends 3 residues early relative to the CDR3; the germline J gene fills the gap. The V call is TRBV19, the J call TRBJ2-7, with TRBD1 identical over 7 bases. CDR3 length: 15 residues. The germline V gene has CDR1 LNHDA and CDR2 SQIVND (reference sequence). The J segment lost 2 bases and the V segment lost 9 bases, leaving 13 bases of the junction unmatched. CDR3 DNA (partial): TGTGCCAGCGCGGCCGTACCAGGGGGAGCCTACGAG. Protein product: CASAAVPGGAYE. In full, the CDR3 is CASAAVPGGAYEQYF. The full variable domain, its missing parts supplied by reference TRBV19 and TRBJ2-7, is DGGITQSPKYLFRKEGQNVTLSCEQNLNHDAMYWYRQDPGQGLRLIYYSQIVNDFQKGDIAEGYSVSREKKESFPLTVTSAQKNPTAFYLCASAAVPGGAYEQYFGPGTRLTVT.

Points on this clone: The read ends 3 residues shy of where the CDR3 ends; the end is completed using the germline J gene. The chain recombines TRBV7-2 with TRBJ1-3, with TRBD1 matching over 8 bases. The CDR3 length is 14 residues. Germline V lookup: CDR1 SGHTA, CDR2 FQGNSA. The junction had 6 bases not matched to a gene; V was cut back by 2 bases and J by 9 bases. The covered CDR3 bases are TGTGCCAGCAGCTTATTACAGGGGGGGGGCACC. Amino acid sequence: CASSLLQGGGT. The entire CDR3 reads CASSLLQGGGTIYF.

At least ten counts were recorded for this clone. The missing CDR3 end, 3 residues past where the read stops, is filled in from the germline J gene. The genes are TRBV5-6 and TRBJ1-2; D may be TRBD1 (5 bases). CDR3 length: 14 amino acids. Germline lookup yields CDR1 SGHDT and CDR2 YYEEEE. V lost 3 bases and J 4 bases, leaving 13 bases between the germline ends. The CDR3 reads CASSSTRRGYGYTF. The CDR3 bases that were read are TGTGCCAGCAGCTCCACGCGGAGGGGCTATGGC.

This clone was recorded at least ten times. The CDR3 end falls 3 residues outside the read, so it is completed with the germline J gene. The chain links TRBV30 to TRBJ1-6; maybe TRBD1 (6 bases). Trimming cost V 6 bases and J 5 bases, with 8 bases left between them. Per germline, CDR1 GTSNPN and CDR2 SVGIG (reference sequence). The CDR3 is 12 residues long. The CDR3 sequence: CACNRDNSPLHF. Incomplete CDR3 DNA: TGTGCCTGTAACAGGGATAATTCACCC.

The table lists this clone with a few counts. The CDR3 is cut off 3 residues early in the read; its end comes from the germline J gene. The rearrangement uses TRBV7-9 and TRBJ1-2, with D possibly matching TRBD1 (6 bases). Germline lookup yields CDR1 SEHNR and CDR2 FQNEAQ (reference sequence). The CDR3 has 12 amino acids. CDR3 DNA, as far as it was read: TGTGCCAGCACCGTAGGTAGGGGGGGC. Its translation: CASTVGRGG. The whole CDR3 region reads CASTVGRGGYTF.

This clone was found many times. From the germline J gene comes the end of the CDR3, since the read stops 3 residues before it. The chain couples TRBV30 to TRBJ2-7; TRBD2 might be the D (5 bases). Germline V gene data show CDR1 as GTSNPN and CDR2 as SVGIG (reference sequence). This CDR3 is 14 amino acids long. V was trimmed by 1 base and J by 0 bases, leaving 10 bases between them. CDR3 protein: CAWSGRGYSYEQYF. The sequenced CDR3 bases are TGTGCCTGGAGTGGACGGGGATACTCCTACGAG.

This clone was picked up a small number of times. The CDR3 is cut off 3 residues early in the read; its end comes from the germline J gene. This chain joins TRBV18 and TRBJ1-1; D possibly corresponds to TRBD1 (5 bases). The germline gives CDR1 KGHSH, CDR2 LQKENI. This CDR3 contains 14 residues. CDR3: CASSQDASGFGAFF. The covered CDR3 bases are TGTGCCAGCTCGCAGGATGCCTCAGGGTTTGGA.

This clone has just a few counts. The CDR3 bases that were read are TGTGCCAGCAGGGCGGGACTAGCGGGGGTTCGCACAGATACG. Amino acids: CASRAGLAGVRTDT. The whole CDR3 sequence is CASRAGLAGVRTDTQYF. This chain links TRBV2 with TRBJ2-3; 14 bases are a match to TRBD2. The read terminates 3 residues ahead of where the CDR3 ends, so the germline J gene completes it. CDR3 length: 17 residues. After removal of 6 bases from V and 1 base from J, the junction contained 6 bases not matched to a gene. Germline V CDR1 and CDR2: SNHLY, FYNNEI.

This clone was detected a few times. The read stops 3 residues short of the end of the CDR3; the missing end is completed from the germline J gene. This sequence joins TRBV10-2 and TRBJ2-3; D is possibly TRBD1 (5 bases). The germline V gene encodes CDR1 WSHSY and CDR2 SAAADI. V was clipped by 5 bases and J by 0 bases, with 12 bases between them. The CDR3 runs to 15 residues. The CDR3 sequence is CASSYTGQSTDTQYF. The CDR3 DNA, read in part, is TGCGCCAGCAGTTATACAGGCCAAAGCACAGATACG.

In this sample, this clone turned up a few times. The read comes to an end 3 residues before the CDR3 does, leaving the germline J gene to fill in the end. This chain connects TRBV19 to TRBJ1-4; 8 bases are a match to TRBD1. CDR3 size: 13 residues. The V gene's germline CDR1 is LNHDA and CDR2 SQIVND (reference sequence). V shed 9 bases, J shed 2 bases, and the junction held 2 bases outside the gene matches. The CDR3 DNA, read in part, is TGTGCCAGCCAGGGGGCGACTAATGAAAAA. It codes for CASQGATNEK. The whole CDR3 reads CASQGATNEKLFF.

This clone was detected many times. The CDR3 goes on 3 residues after the read ends, and that part is filled in from the germline J gene. The chain employs TRBV29-1 and TRBJ2-7, with 9 bases lining up with TRBD1. CDR3 size: 13 residues. V gave up 6 bases and J gave up 3 bases; unmatched junction bases: 6. Germline-derived CDR1 and CDR2 are SQVTM and ANQGSEA. The sequenced CDR3 bases are TGCAGCGTGACCGGGACAGGGCTCTACGAG. It translates to CSVTGTGLYE. The CDR3, in full, reads CSVTGTGLYEQYF.

This clone was recorded many times. From the germline J gene comes the end of the CDR3, since the read stops 3 residues before it. The chain uses TRBV19 and TRBJ1-6; TRBD1 matches at 7 bases. Unmatched junction bases numbered 7, after V lost 7 bases and J lost 10 bases. The germline CDR1 and CDR2 sequences are LNHDA and SQIVND (reference sequence). The CDR3 covers 13 residues. CDR3 sequence reads: CASKGQGGSPLHF. CDR3 bases read: TGTGCCAGTAAGGGGCAGGGGGGATCACCC.

This clone was seen more than once but under ten times. CDR3 sequence reads: CASSAEQGPNTEAFF. Partial CDR3 DNA: TGTGCCAGCAGTGCGGAACAGGGACCGAACACTGAA. This chain joins TRBV2 and TRBJ1-1, with a possible D match to TRBD1 (6 bases). The read falls 3 residues short of the CDR3 end, and the missing part is taken from the germline J gene. This CDR3 contains 15 residues. Germline V gene sequence: CDR1 SNHLY, CDR2 FYNNEI. The V end lost 4 bases, the J end lost 1 base, and 13 bases lay between the germline ends.

As to this clone: The CDR3 extends 3 residues past the end of the read, so its final part is completed from the germline J gene. This chain joins TRBV6-1 and TRBJ2-7; the D gene is possibly TRBD1 (5 bases). The CDR3 totals 12 residues. Germline V gene data show CDR1 as MNHNS and CDR2 as SASEGT. The V end was cut by 4 bases, the J end by 4 bases, with 8 bases between. CDR3 in amino acids: CASSVQGYEQYF. The sequenced part of the CDR3 DNA is TGTGCCAGCAGTGTGCAGGGTTACGAG.

This clone was seen a handful of times. The read is 3 residues too short to cover the CDR3 end, so that end is filled in from the germline J gene. V usage is TRBV20-1 and J usage is TRBJ1-2; tentatively, D is TRBD1 (5 bases). V was cut by 6 bases and J by 6 bases, with 23 bases left in between. The germline V gene encodes CDR1 DFQATT and CDR2 SNEGSKA (reference sequence). The CDR3 spans 15 residues. CDR3: CSARGAFTYTDGYTF. CDR3 DNA, as far as it was read: TGCAGTGCCCGAGGGGCCTTTACTTATACGGATGGC.

This clone was seen a few times. An end of the junction differs from the germline gene, which may be a read error. The read terminates 3 residues ahead of where the CDR3 ends, so the germline J gene completes it. The chain uses TRBV7-9 and TRBJ2-1; D ambiguous. CDR3 length equals 12 residues. CDR1 SEHNR and CDR2 FQNEAQ come from the germline V gene (reference sequence). The CDR3 sequence: CSSSLSQNEQFF. The sequenced part of the CDR3 DNA is TGTTCCAGCAGCTTGTCACAGAATGAG.

This clone has only a few counts. The DNA ends 3 residues before the CDR3 does, and the rest of the CDR3 is filled in from the germline J gene. The chain recombines TRBV30 with TRBJ2-7; 16 bases fit TRBD2. Germline lookup yields CDR1 GTSNPN and CDR2 SVGIG (reference sequence). V dropped 3 bases and J dropped 4; count of bases not matched to a gene: 15. This CDR3 is built from 19 residues. The CDR3 DNA, read in part, is TGTGCCTGGAGCAAGGTCTTAGGGACTAGCGGGGGGGCCCTATACGAG. Its translation is CAWSKVLGTSGGALYE. The full-length CDR3 reads as CAWSKVLGTSGGALYEQYF.

This clone was seen a few times. With the read ending 3 residues before the CDR3 end, the germline J gene is used to fill in that end. The chain has TRBV20-1 and TRBJ2-1; D is undetermined. V was trimmed by 1 base and J by 9 bases, leaving 16 bases between them. The CDR3 totals 14 residues. CDR1 and CDR2 (germline): DFQATT, SNEGSKA (reference sequence). CDR3 DNA (partial): TGCAGTGCTAGAGTTAACTACCAGTCGAGTGAG. Translation gives CSARVNYQSSE. From start to end, the CDR3 is CSARVNYQSSEQFF.

To note about this clone: From the germline J gene comes the end of the CDR3, since the read stops 3 residues before it. V gene TRBV6-2 or TRBV6-3 combines with J gene TRBJ2-3, with 12 bases matching TRBD2. CDR1 and CDR2 (germline): MNHEY, SVGEGT. V was pared by 2 bases and J by 0 bases, with 3 bases of the junction left unmatched. The CDR3 consists of 17 residues. CDR3 in amino acids: CASSYPSGGASTDTQYF. CDR3 DNA, as far as it was read: TGTGCCAGCAGTTACCCTAGCGGGGGGGCTAGCACAGATACG.